A selection of T cell receptor beta chains follows, all from one sample in a study of blood T cell repertoires in COVID-19. Only in-frame clones appear in the TCRdb table, and some are missing; sequencing was by immunoSEQ multiplex PCR. The sample lists about 140,000 clones, about three quarters occurring once. The sample taken for sequencing was peripheral blood. The receptors here all came from a man in his forties or fifties with acute or convalescent COVID-19. CDR3s include the opening cysteine and the closing phenylalanine or tryptophan. Each record gives: V gene, D gene, J gene, clone size, CDR3 length, CDR3 protein, CDR3 DNA. The D gene is left open where the match is weak. Not every row has a clone size; where given, it reads once, few, many or a size class.

>TRBV30|-|TRBJ1-3|few|13
CAWSSTPGNTIYF
TGTGCCTGGAGTTCGACACCTGGAAACACCATATATTTT
>TRBV4-1|-|TRBJ2-5|-|14
CASSQVRDQETQYF
TGCGCCAGCAGCCAAGTCAGGGACCAAGAGACCCAGTACTTC
>TRBV19|-|TRBJ1-4|-|16
CASSLRGGRDGEKLFF
TGTGCCAGTAGTCTGCGCGGGGGGCGCGATGGTGAAAAACTGTTTTTT
>TRBV30|-|TRBJ2-1|few|13
CAWSVLAGDEQFF
TGTGCCTGGAGTGTACTGGCGGGCGATGAGCAGTTCTTC
>TRBV11-2|-|TRBJ1-2|-|13
CASSLAGIGGYTF
TGTGCCAGCAGCTTAGCCGGGATCGGGGGCTACACCTTC
>TRBV20-1|TRBD1|TRBJ1-1|-|14
CSASGQGLFTEAFF
TGCAGTGCTAGTGGACAGGGTTTATTCACTGAAGCTTTCTTT
>TRBV5-6|-|TRBJ2-2|-|17
CASSGGFGVPNTGELFF
TGTGCCAGCAGCGGGGGGTTTGGCGTTCCGAACACCGGGGAGCTGTTTTTT
>TRBV6-6|TRBD2|TRBJ2-1|-|16
CASTISRGGSYNEQFF
TGTGCCAGCACTATCAGCCGGGGGGGCTCCTACAATGAGCAGTTCTTC
>TRBV7-6|TRBD1|TRBJ1-2|-|14
CASSPGQGDYGYTF
TGTGCCAGCAGCCCGGGACAGGGGGACTATGGCTACACCTTC
>TRBV10-3|TRBD1|TRBJ1-2|few|15
CAISEGQGGSYGYTF
TGTGCCATCAGTGAGGGACAGGGAGGATCCTATGGCTACACCTTC
>TRBV9|-|TRBJ2-3|-|8
CASSLEAF
TGTGCCAGCAGCCTCGAGGCCTTT
>TRBV27|-|TRBJ1-2|-|13
CASGRETGGGYTF
TGTGCCAGCGGCCGAGAGACAGGAGGTGGCTACACCTTC
>TRBV12-3/TRBV12-4|TRBD2|TRBJ2-1|-|13
CASRGLADNEQFF
TGTGCCAGCAGGGGACTAGCGGACAATGAGCAGTTCTTC
>TRBV9|TRBD2|TRBJ2-6|few|19
CASSEPLGRGGAGANVLTF
TGTGCCAGCAGCGAGCCCCTGGGGCGGGGGGGCGCCGGGGCCAACGTCCTGACTTTC